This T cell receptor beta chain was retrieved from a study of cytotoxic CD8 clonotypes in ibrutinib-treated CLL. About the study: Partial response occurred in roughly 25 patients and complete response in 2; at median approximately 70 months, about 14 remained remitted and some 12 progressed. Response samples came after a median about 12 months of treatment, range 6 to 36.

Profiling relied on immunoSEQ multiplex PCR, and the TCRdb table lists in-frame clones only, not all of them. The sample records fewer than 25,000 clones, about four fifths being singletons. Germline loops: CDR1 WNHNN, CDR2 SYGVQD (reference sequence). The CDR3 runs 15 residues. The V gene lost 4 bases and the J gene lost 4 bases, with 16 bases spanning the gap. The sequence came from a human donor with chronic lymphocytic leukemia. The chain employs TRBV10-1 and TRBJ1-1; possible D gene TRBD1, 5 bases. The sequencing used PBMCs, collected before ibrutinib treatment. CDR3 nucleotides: TGCGCCAGCAGTGTCCAGGAGACAGTGACCACTGAAGCTTTCTTT. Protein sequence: CASSVQETVTTEAFF.